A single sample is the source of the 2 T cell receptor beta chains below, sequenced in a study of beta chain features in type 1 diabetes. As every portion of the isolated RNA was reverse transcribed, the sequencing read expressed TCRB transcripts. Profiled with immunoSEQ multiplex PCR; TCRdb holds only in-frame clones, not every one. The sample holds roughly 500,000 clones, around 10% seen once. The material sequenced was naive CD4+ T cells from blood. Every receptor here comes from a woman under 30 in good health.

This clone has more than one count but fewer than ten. In DNA, the CDR3 is TGTGCCACCAGCAGAGAAGAAAGTTATGGCTACACCTTC. This translates into CATSREESYGYTF. V and J are TRBV15 and TRBJ1-2; D gene uncertain. Trimming cost V 0 bases and J 5 bases, with 7 bases left between them. CDR3 size: 13 residues. Looked up from germline, CDR1 is LNHNV and CDR2 is YYDKDF (reference sequence).

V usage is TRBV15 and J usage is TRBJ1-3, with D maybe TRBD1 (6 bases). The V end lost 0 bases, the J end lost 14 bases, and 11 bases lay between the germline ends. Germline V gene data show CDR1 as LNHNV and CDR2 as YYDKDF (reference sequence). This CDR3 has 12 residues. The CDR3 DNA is TGTGCCACCAGCAGAGAGGGGAGACAGGTATATTTT. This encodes CATSREGRQVYF.